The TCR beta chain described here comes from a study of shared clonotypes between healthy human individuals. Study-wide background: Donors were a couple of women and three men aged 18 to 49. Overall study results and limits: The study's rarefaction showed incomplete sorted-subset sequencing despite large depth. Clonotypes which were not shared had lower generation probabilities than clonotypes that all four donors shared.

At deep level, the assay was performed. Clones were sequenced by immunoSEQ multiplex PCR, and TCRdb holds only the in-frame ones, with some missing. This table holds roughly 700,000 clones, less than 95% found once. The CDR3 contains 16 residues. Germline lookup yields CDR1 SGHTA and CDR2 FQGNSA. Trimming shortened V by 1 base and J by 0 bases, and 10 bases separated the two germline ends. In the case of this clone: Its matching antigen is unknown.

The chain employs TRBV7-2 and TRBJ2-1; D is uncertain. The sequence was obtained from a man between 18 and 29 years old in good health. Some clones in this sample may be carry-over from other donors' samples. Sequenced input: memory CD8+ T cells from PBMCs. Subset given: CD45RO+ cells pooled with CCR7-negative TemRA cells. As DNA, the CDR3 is TGTGCCAGCAGCTTAGGTGGGGTTCTCTCCTACAATGAGCAGTTCTTC. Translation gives CASSLGGVLSYNEQFF.